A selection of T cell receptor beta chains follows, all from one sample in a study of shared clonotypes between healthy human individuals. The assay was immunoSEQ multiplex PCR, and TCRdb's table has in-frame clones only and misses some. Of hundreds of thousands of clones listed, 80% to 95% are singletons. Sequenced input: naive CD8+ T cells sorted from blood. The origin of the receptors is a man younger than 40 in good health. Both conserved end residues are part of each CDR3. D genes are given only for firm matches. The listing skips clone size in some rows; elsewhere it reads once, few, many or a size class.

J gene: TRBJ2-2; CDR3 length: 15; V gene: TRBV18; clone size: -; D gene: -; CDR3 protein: CASSPPTGFPGELFF; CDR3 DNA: TGTGCCAGCTCACCACCTACAGGGTTCCCCGGGGAGCTGTTTTTT
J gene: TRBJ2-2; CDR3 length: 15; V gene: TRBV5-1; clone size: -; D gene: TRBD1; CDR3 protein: CASSDDRVNTGELFF; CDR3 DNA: TGCGCCAGCAGCGACGACAGGGTTAACACCGGGGAGCTGTTTTTT
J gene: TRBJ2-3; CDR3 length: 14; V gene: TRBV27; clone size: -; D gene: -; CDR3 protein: CASSLLASTDTQYF; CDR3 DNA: TGTGCCAGCAGTTTACTGGCTAGCACAGATACGCAGTATTTT
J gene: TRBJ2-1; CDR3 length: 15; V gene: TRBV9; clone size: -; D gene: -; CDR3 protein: CASSVSGLLYNEQFF; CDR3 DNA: TGTGCCAGCAGCGTATCGGGACTCCTGTACAATGAGCAGTTCTTC
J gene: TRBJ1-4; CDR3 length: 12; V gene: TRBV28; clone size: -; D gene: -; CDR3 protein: CASSRDGKELFF; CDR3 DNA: TGTGCCAGCAGTAGGGACGGGAAGGAACTGTTTTTT
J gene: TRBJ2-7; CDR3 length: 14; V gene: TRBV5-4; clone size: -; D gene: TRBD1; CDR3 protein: CASSLPDRIYEQYF; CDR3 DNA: TGTGCCAGCAGCTTACCGGACAGGATATACGAGCAGTACTTC
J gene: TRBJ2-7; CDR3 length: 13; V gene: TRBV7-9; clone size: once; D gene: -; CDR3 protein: CASSQPLKNEQYF; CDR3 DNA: TGTGCCAGCAGCCAACCACTTAAGAACGAGCAGTACTTC
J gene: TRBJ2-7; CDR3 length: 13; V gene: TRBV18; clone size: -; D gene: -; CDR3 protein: CASSSGVTYEQYF; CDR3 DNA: TGTGCCAGCTCATCCGGGGTGACCTACGAGCAGTACTTC
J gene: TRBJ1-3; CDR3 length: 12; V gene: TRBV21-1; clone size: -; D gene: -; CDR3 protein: CAGRTSQNTIYF; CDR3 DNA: TGTGCCGGGAGGACCTCCCAAAACACCATATATTTT
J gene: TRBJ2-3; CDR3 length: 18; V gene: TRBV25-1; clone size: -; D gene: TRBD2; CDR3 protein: CASSPLIGSGRRTDTQYF; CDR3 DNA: TGTGCCAGCAGTCCCCTTATCGGTAGCGGGAGGAGGACAGATACGCAGTATTTT
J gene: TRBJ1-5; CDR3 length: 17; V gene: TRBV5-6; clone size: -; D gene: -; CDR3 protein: CASSLGVGNTGNQPQHF; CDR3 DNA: TGTGCCAGCAGCTTGGGTGTTGGGAATACGGGCAATCAGCCCCAGCATTTT
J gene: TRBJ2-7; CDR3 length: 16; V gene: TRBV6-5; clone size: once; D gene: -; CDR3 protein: CASSYSTSLPAYEQYF; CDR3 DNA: TGTGCCAGCAGTTACTCGACAAGCCTTCCCGCCTACGAGCAGTACTTC
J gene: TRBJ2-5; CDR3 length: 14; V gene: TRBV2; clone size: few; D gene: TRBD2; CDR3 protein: CASSGTSEQETQYF; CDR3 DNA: TGTGCCAGCAGTGGGACTAGCGAGCAAGAGACCCAGTACTTC
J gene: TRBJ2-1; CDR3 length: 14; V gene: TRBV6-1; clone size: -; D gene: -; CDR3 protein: CASSVDVLDNEQFF; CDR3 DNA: TGTGCCAGCAGTGTTGACGTCCTGGACAATGAGCAGTTCTTC
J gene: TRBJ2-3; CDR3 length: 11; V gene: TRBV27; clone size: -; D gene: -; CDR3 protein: CASSIQGTQYF; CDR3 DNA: TGTGCCAGCAGCATCCAAGGTACGCAGTATTTT
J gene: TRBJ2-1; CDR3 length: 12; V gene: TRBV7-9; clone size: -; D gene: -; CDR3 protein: CASSLAYNEQFF; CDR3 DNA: TGTGCCAGCAGCTTAGCTTACAATGAGCAGTTCTTC
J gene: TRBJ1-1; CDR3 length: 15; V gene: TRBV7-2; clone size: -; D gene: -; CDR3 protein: CASSLVGGSNTEAFF; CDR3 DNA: TGTGCCAGCAGCTTAGTTGGGGGTTCTAACACTGAAGCTTTCTTT
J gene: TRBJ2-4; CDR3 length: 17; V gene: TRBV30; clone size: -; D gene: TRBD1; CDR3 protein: CAWKEYGTGGLENIQYF; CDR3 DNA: TGTGCCTGGAAGGAATATGGGACAGGGGGCCTGGAAAACATTCAGTACTTC
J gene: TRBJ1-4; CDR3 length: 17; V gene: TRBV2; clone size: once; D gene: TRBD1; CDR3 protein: CASRGTEHYATNEKLFF; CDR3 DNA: TGTGCCAGCAGGGGGACAGAGCATTATGCAACTAATGAAAAACTGTTTTTT
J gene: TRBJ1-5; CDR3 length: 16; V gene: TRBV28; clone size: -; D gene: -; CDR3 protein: CASSLRDQGPNQPQHF; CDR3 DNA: TGTGCCAGCAGTCTCCGGGACCAAGGGCCTAATCAGCCCCAGCATTTT
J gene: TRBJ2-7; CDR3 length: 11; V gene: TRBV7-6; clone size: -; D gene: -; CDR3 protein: CASSPGGEQYF; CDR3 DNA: TGTGCCAGCAGCCCCGGGGGAGAGCAGTACTTC
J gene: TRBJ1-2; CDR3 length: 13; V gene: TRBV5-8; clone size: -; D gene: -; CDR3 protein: CASSLSAQYGYTF; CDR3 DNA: TGTGCCAGCAGCTTGTCCGCGCAGTATGGCTACACCTTC
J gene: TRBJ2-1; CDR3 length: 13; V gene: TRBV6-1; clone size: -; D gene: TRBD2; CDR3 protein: CATTSGNYNEQFF; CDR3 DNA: TGTGCCACCACTAGCGGGAACTACAATGAGCAGTTCTTC
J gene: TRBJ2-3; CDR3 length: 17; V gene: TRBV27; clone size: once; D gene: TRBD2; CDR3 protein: CASSSAGGDFITDTQYF; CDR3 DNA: TGTGCCAGCAGTTCAGCCGGGGGGGACTTTATTACAGATACGCAGTATTTT
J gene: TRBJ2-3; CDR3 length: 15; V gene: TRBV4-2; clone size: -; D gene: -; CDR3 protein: CASSQVSASTDTQYF; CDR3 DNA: TGTGCCAGCAGCCAAGTTTCGGCTAGCACAGATACGCAGTATTTT
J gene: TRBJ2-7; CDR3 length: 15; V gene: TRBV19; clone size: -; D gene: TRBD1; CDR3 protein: CASSPSGQGLGEQYF; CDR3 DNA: TGTGCCAGTAGTCCTTCAGGACAGGGTCTCGGCGAGCAGTACTTC
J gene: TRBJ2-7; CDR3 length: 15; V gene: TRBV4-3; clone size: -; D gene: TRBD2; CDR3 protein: CASSQDSGSRYEQYF; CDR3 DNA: TGCGCCAGCAGCCAAGATAGCGGGAGTCGCTACGAGCAGTACTTC
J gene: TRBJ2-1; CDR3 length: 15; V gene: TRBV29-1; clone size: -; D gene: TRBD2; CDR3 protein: CSVDGREDSYNEQFF; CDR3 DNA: TGCAGCGTTGATGGGCGGGAGGACTCCTACAATGAGCAGTTCTTC
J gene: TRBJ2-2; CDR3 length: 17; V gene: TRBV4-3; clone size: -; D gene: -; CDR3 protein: CASSQDSPTGSTGELFF; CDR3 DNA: TGCGCCAGCAGCCAAGATAGTCCAACAGGGAGCACCGGGGAGCTGTTTTTT
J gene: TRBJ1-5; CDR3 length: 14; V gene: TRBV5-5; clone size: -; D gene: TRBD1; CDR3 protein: CASSLGTGDQPQHF; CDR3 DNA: TGTGCCAGCAGCCTCGGGACAGGGGATCAGCCCCAGCATTTT
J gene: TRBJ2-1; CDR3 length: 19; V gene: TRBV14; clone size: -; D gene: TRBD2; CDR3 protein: CASSQDHLAGEDSYNEQFF; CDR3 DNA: TGTGCCAGCAGCCAAGATCACCTAGCGGGAGAGGATTCCTACAATGAGCAGTTCTTC
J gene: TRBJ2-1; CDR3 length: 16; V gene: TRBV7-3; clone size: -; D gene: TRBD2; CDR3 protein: CASSVLAGGSYNEQFF; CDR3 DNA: TGTGCCAGCAGCGTTCTAGCGGGAGGGTCCTACAATGAGCAGTTCTTC
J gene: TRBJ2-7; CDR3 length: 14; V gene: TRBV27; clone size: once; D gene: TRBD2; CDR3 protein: CASSFLAGTYEQYF; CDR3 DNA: TGTGCCAGCAGTTTTCTAGCGGGAACCTACGAGCAGTACTTC
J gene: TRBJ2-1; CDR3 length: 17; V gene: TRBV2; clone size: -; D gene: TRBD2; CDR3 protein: CASSEAGSGMMNNEQFF; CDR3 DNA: TGTGCCAGCAGTGAAGCGGGGAGCGGGATGATGAACAATGAGCAGTTCTTC
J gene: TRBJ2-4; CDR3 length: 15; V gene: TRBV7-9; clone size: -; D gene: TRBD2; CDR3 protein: CASSFGTSSLNIQYF; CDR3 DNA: TGTGCCAGCAGCTTTGGGACTAGCTCGTTGAACATTCAGTACTTC
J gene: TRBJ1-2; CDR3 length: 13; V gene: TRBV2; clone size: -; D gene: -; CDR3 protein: CASSEARYYGYTF; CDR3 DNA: TGTGCCAGCAGTGAAGCGAGGTATTATGGCTACACCTTC